This T cell receptor beta chain was sequenced during a study of breast tumors, draining lymph nodes, adjacent tissues. Each CDR3 protein gets one entry after TCRdb re-called the multiplex PCR reads with MiXCR. The top ten clones hold more than 7.5% of a sample with around 70,000 distinct CDR3 sequences, roughly two fifths of them seen once. Study-level points and caveats: Compared with lymph nodes, tumors were less diverse; compared with nontumor tissue, more. Data only fit, rather than demonstrated, lymph node origin of most tumor T cells.

In this sample, this clonotype turned up many times. Its target is not known. The CDR3 is made up of 14 amino acids. The V end lost 3 bases, the J end lost 5 bases, and 11 bases lay between the germline ends. Germline V gene lookup returns CDR1 SGDLS and CDR2 YYNGEE. This sequence joins TRBV9 and TRBJ2-2; perhaps TRBD1 as D (6 bases). The sequenced sample was breast tumor tissue. The source of this sequence is a female donor with breast cancer. Some clones in this sample may be carry-over from other donors' samples. In DNA, the CDR3 is TGTGCCAGCAGCGAGGCAGGGGTTACCGGGGAGCTGTTTTTT. Its protein is CASSEAGVTGELFF. The variable domain in full, completed from reference TRBV9 and TRBJ2-2, reads DSGVTQTPKHLITATGQRVTLRCSPRSGDLSVYWYQQSLDQGLQFLIQYYNGEERAKGNILERFSAQQFPDLHSELNLSSLELGDSALYFCASSEAGVTGELFFGEGSRLTVL.